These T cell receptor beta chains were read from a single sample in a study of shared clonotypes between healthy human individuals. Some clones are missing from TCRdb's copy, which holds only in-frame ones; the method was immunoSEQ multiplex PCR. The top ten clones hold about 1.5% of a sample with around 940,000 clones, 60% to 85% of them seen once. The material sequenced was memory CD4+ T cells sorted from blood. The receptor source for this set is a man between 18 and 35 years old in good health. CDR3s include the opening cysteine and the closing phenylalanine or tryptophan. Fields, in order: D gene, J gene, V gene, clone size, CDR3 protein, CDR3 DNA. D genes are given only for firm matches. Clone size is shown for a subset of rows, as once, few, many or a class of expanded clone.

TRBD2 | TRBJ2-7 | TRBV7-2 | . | CASSLTSGSSYEQYF | TGTGCCAGCAGCTTAACTAGCGGTAGCTCCTACGAGCAGTACTTC
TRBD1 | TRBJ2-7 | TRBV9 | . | CASSAKPGQRYEQYF | TGTGCCAGCAGCGCTAAACCGGGACAGCGGTACGAGCAGTACTTC
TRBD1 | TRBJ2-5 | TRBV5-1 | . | CASSLALTGAQFQETQYF | TGCGCCAGCAGCTTGGCCTTAACAGGGGCCCAATTCCAAGAGACCCAGTACTTC
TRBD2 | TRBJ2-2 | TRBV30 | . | CACKTLGGTPRPGELFF | TGTGCCTGCAAAACTTTGGGGGGGACTCCGCGGCCCGGGGAGCTGTTTTTT
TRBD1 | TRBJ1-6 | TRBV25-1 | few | CASSDSARTGGLRSPLHF | TGTGCCAGCAGTGATTCGGCTCGGACAGGGGGCTTACGGTCACCCCTCCACTTT
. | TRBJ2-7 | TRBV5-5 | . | CASSLTSTSSSYEQYF | TGTGCCAGCAGCTTGACTAGTACCTCTAGCTCATACGAGCAGTACTTC
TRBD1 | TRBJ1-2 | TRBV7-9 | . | CASCQGASTANYGYTF | TGTGCCAGCTGCCAGGGGGCAAGCACGGCTAACTATGGCTACACCTTC
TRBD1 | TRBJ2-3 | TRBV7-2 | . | CASSLAIIGRGDTQYF | TGTGCCAGCAGCTTAGCTATCATCGGCAGGGGGGATACGCAGTATTTT
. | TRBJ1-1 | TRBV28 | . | CASSLEGGGSTEAFF | TGTGCCAGCAGTTTAGAGGGTGGGGGGAGCACTGAAGCTTTCTTT
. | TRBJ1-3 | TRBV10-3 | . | CAISESMFRGVNTIYF | TGTGCCATCAGTGAGTCGATGTTCCGGGGCGTAAACACCATATATTTT
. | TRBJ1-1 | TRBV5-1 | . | CASSLGHRLSGVNTEAFF | TGCGCCAGCAGCTTGGGCCACAGGTTATCTGGGGTGAACACTGAAGCTTTCTTT
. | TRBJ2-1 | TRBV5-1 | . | CASRASDYNEQFF | TGCGCCAGCAGAGCATCCGACTACAATGAGCAGTTCTTC
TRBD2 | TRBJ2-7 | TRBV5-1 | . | CASSWSGSSDEQYF | TGCGCCAGCAGCTGGAGCGGGAGTAGCGACGAGCAGTACTTC
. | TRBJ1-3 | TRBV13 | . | CASSLRASGNTIYF | TGTGCCAGCAGCTTAAGGGCGTCTGGAAACACCATATATTTT
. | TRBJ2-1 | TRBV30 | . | CAWKKAWESYNEQFF | TGTGCCTGGAAAAAGGCCTGGGAATCCTACAATGAGCAGTTCTTC
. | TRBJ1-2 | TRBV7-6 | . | CASSLTSTGYGYTF | TGTGCCAGCAGCTTGACTTCGACGGGCTATGGCTACACCTTC
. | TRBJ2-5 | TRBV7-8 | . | CASSLGHRETQYF | TGTGCCAGCAGCTTAGGACACAGAGAGACCCAGTACTTC
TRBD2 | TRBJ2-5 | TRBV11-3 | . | CASSLAGGSETQYF | TGTGCCAGCAGCTTAGCGGGGGGATCAGAGACCCAGTACTTC
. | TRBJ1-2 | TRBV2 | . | CASTSRGPGGYTF | TGTGCCAGCACCTCACGGGGGCCGGGTGGCTACACCTTC
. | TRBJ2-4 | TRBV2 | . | CASSETLGLSKNIQYF | TGTGCCAGCAGTGAAACGTTGGGTTTATCCAAAAACATTCAGTACTTC
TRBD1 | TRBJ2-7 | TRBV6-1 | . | CASSEGDSSYEQYF | TGTGCCAGCAGTGAAGGGGACAGCTCCTACGAGCAGTACTTC
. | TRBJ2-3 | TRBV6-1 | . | CASSEGGHYTDTQYF | TGTGCCAGCAGTGAAGGGGGACACTACACAGATACGCAGTATTTT
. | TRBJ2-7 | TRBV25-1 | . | CASSGSTVYEQYF | TGTGCCAGCAGCGGATCAACTGTGTACGAGCAGTACTTC
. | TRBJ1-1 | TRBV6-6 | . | CASTDWGEWTEAFF | TGTGCCAGCACTGACTGGGGGGAGTGGACTGAAGCTTTCTTT
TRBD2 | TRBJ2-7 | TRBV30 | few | CALAGNSYEQYF | TGTGCCCTAGCGGGGAACTCCTACGAGCAGTACTTC
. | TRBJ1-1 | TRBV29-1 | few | CSVEGQAGSEAFF | TGCAGCGTTGAAGGGCAGGCGGGCTCTGAAGCTTTCTTT
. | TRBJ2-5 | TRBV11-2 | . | CASSLVGWRAQETQYF | TGTGCCAGCAGCTTAGTGGGTTGGAGGGCCCAAGAGACCCAGTACTTC
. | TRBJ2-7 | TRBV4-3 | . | CASSQTRMDEQYF | TGCGCCAGCAGCCAAACACGAATGGACGAGCAGTACTTC
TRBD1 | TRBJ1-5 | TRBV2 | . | CAYGQGSNQPQHF | TGTGCCTACGGACAGGGGAGCAATCAGCCCCAGCATTTT
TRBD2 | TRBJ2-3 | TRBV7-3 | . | CASSSGLAGVGTQYF | TGTGCCAGCAGCTCGGGACTAGCGGGGGTAGGGACGCAGTATTTT
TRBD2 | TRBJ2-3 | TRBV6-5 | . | CASSRRENADTQYF | TGTGCCAGCAGCCGGCGGGAGAATGCAGATACGCAGTATTTT
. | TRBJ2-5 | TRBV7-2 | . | CASSRDGKETQYF | TGTGCCAGCAGCCGGGACGGAAAAGAGACCCAGTACTTC
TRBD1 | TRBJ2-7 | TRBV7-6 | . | CASSQDRGHNEQYF | TGTGCCAGCAGCCAGGACAGGGGGCACAACGAGCAGTACTTC
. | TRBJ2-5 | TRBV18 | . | CASSSTLGETQYF | TGTGCCAGCTCATCCACTCTCGGGGAGACCCAGTACTTC
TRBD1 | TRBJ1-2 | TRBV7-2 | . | CASSLFGDSLYTNYGYTF | TGTGCCAGCAGCTTATTTGGGGACAGCTTATATACTAACTATGGCTACACCTTC
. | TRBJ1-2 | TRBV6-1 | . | CASSEVKGVGYTF | TGTGCCAGCAGTGAAGTTAAAGGGGTTGGCTACACCTTC
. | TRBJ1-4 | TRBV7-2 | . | CASSQGQAEKLFF | TGTGCCAGCAGCCAGGGGCAGGCGGAAAAACTGTTTTTT
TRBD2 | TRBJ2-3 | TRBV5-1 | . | CASSLGGLAGTDTQYF | TGCGCCAGCAGCTTGGGGGGACTAGCGGGCACAGATACGCAGTATTTT
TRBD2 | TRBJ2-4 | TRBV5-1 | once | CASRSAGSNIQYF | TGCGCCAGCAGGTCAGCGGGATCAAACATTCAGTACTTC
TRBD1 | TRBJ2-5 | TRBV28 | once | CASSTRTGLLKTQYF | TGTGCCAGCAGTACGCGGACAGGTTTGTTAAAGACCCAGTACTTC
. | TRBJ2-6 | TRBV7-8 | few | CASSLTGANVLTF | TGTGCCAGCAGCTTAACCGGGGCCAACGTCCTGACTTTC
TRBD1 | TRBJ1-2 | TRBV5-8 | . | CASSSRQGGRDGYTF | TGTGCCAGCAGCTCGCGACAGGGTGGACGGGATGGCTACACCTTC
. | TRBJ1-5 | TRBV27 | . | CASSLRWGDQPQHF | TGTGCCAGCAGTTTGAGATGGGGGGATCAGCCCCAGCATTTT
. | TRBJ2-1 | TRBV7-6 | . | CASSLTGANNEQFF | TGTGCCAGCAGCTTAACGGGGGCAAACAATGAGCAGTTCTTC
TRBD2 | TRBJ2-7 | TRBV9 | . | CASSVTWREEGQYF | TGTGCCAGCAGCGTAACGTGGCGGGAGGAGGGGCAGTACTTC
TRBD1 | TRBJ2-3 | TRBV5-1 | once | CASSGGQGGTDTQYF | TGCGCCAGCAGCGGGGGACAGGGCGGCACAGATACGCAGTATTTT
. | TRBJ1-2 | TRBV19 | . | CASSSSPGQGESYGYTF | TGTGCCAGTAGTTCGAGTCCGGGACAAGGGGAGAGCTATGGCTACACCTTC
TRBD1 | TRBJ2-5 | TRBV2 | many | CASCPGQGETQYF | TGTGCCAGCTGTCCGGGACAGGGAGAGACCCAGTACTTC
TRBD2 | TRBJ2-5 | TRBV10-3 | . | CAISVLAGGPQETQYF | TGTGCCATCAGTGTTTTGGCGGGAGGACCCCAAGAGACCCAGTACTTC
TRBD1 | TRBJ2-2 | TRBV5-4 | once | CASSPRTGTGELFF | TGTGCCAGCAGCCCCCGGACAGGCACCGGGGAGCTGTTTTTT
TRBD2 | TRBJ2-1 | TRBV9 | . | CASSPVTSNKQFF | TGTGCCAGCAGCCCGGTGACTAGCAATAAGCAGTTCTTC
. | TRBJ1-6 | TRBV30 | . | CAWSVVFGALHF | TGTGCCTGGAGTGTAGTCTTCGGGGCCCTCCACTTT
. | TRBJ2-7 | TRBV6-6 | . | CASSRAQGSHEQYF | TGTGCCAGCAGCCGGGCGCAGGGTAGCCACGAGCAGTACTTC
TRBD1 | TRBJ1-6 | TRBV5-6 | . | CASSAGQGDPLHF | TGTGCCAGCAGCGCGGGACAGGGGGATCCCCTCCACTTT